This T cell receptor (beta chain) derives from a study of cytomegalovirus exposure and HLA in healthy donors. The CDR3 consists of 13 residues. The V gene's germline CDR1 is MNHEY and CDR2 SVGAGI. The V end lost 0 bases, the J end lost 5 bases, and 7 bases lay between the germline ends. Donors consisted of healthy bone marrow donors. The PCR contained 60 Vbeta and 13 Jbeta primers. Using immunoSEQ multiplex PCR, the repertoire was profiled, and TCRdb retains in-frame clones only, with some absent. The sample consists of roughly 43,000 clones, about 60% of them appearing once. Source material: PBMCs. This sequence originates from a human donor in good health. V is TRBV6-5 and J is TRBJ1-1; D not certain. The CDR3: CASSYSPGTEAFF. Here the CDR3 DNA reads TGTGCCAGCAGTTACTCTCCCGGGACTGAAGCTTTCTTT.